Below are 5 T cell receptor beta chains sequenced from a single sample in a study of OX40 agonist ivuxolimab in advanced cancers. Library generation was performed with the immunoSEQ multiplex PCR assay. In its TCRdb copy, this immuneACCESS table keeps in-frame sequences only and misses some clones. Where compared with another copy, unresolved V genes explain less than half of these, and the others have no known cause. The sample profile shows about 23,000 clones; approximately 81% of them were found once. Roughly 14% of the sample is taken by the ten largest. The specimen comprised CD4+ or CD8+ T cells sorted from blood, sampled in a trial of the OX40 agonist ivuxolimab. Receptors were obtained from an adult with an advanced solid tumor such as melanoma, head and neck, liver or kidney cancer.

This sequence joins TRBV9 and TRBJ2-3, with D possibly matching TRBD1 (7 bases). CDR1 and CDR2 (germline): SGDLS, YYNGEE. V lost 4 bases and J lost 5, with 17 bases in between. The CDR3 is 15 amino acids. CDR3 sequence: CASSRDSGSRDTQYF. Here the CDR3 DNA reads TGTGCCAGCAGCAGGGACAGCGGGTCCAGAGATACGCAGTATTTT.

The chain links TRBV2 to TRBJ2-1; 7 bases agree with TRBD1. Germline-derived CDR1 and CDR2 are SNHLY and FYNNEI. The J segment lost 5 bases and the V segment lost 3 bases, leaving 7 bases of the junction unmatched. This CDR3 region has 15 residues. CDR3 protein: CASSERTGGDNEQFF. CDR3 coding DNA: TGTGCCAGCAGTGAGAGGACAGGAGGCGACAATGAGCAGTTCTTC.

The chain carries TRBV9 and TRBJ2-1; 9 nucleotides line up with TRBD1. Germline lookup yields CDR1 SGDLS and CDR2 YYNGEE. V lost 4 bases and J lost 6; bases outside the gene matches: 17. The CDR3 runs to 18 residues. The chain's CDR3 is CASSSPQMGGQGSNEQFF. CDR3 nucleotide sequence: TGTGCCAGCAGCTCCCCACAGATGGGGGGACAGGGCAGCAATGAGCAGTTCTTC.

The V call is TRBV27, the J call TRBJ1-2; the match to TRBD1 covers 10 bases. In germline, CDR1 is MNHEY, CDR2 SMNVEV (reference sequence). J was trimmed by 3 bases and V by 0 bases; bases with no gene match: 4. The CDR3 runs 16 residues. CDR3: CASSLSKTGGDYGYTF. The CDR3 nucleotides read TGTGCCAGCAGTTTATCCAAGACAGGGGGCGACTATGGCTACACCTTC.

V is TRBV6-5 and J is TRBJ1-1; D not resolved. V was pared by 0 bases and J by 10 bases, with 12 bases between. Per germline, CDR1 MNHEY and CDR2 SVGAGI. The CDR3 is 13 amino acids. DNA of the CDR3: TGTGCCAGCAGTTACTCGGCGACACTGCCAGCTTTCTTT. This codes for CASSYSATLPAFF.